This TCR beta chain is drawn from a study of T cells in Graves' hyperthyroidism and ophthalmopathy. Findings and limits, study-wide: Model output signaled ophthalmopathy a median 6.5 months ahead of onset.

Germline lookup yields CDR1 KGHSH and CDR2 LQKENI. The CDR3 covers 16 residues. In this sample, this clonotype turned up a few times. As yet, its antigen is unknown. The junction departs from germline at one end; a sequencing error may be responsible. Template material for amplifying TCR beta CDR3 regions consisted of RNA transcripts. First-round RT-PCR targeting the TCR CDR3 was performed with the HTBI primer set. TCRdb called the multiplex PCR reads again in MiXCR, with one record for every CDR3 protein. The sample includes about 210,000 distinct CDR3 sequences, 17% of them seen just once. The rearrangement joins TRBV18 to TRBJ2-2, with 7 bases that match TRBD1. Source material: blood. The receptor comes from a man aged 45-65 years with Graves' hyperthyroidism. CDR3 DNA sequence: TGTGCCGGCTCGGATGGGACAGTCAAACAGACCGGGGAGCTGTTTTTT. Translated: CAGSDGTVKQTGELFF.